This TCR beta chain comes out of a study of T cells in women clearing cervical HPV infection. Study-wide results and caveats: TRBV6-7 abundance was lower in cases than controls (roughly 0.12% versus 0.15%). T-cell numbers per sample were unknown and may explain richness differences.

The CDR3 extends over 13 amino acids. CDR1 SNHLY and CDR2 FYNNEI come from the germline V gene. V shed 6 bases and J 7 bases; nucleotides not matched to a gene: 5. Each participant carried one incident cervical HPV16 infection only. MY09/MY11 PCR detected cervical HPV DNA; dot-blot assigned genotypes. For this clone: Its antigen is currently unknown. The read falls 3 residues short of the CDR3 end, and the missing part is taken from the germline J gene.

Method: immunoSEQ multiplex PCR; TCRdb's copy keeps in-frame clones and lacks some. This sample's table has approximately 35,000 clones. Material for sequencing was blood buffy coat. The clonotype originates from a woman aged 18 to 75 with a cervical HPV16 infection that either progressed to CIN3+ or cleared (not recorded which). The genes are TRBV2 and TRBJ2-1; 8 bases match TRBD1. The sequenced CDR3 bases are TGTGCCAGCAGGGACAGGGTAGTGAATGAG. As protein: CASRDRVVNE. The whole CDR3 sequence is CASRDRVVNEQFF.